The 22 T cell receptor beta chains in this list originate from one sample, sequenced in a study of OX40 agonist ivuxolimab in advanced cancers. Produced via immunoSEQ multiplex PCR; TCRdb's table is partial and in-frame only. This sample has fewer than 85,000 clones, with approximately 90% found just once. The sequences come from CD4+ or CD8+ T cells sorted from blood, collected in a trial of the OX40 agonist ivuxolimab. The receptors shown here come from an adult with an advanced solid tumor such as melanoma, head and neck, liver or kidney cancer.

V is TRBV4-3 and J is TRBJ1-6, with no clear D. Trimming took 1 base from V and 9 from J, leaving 16 bases between them. Germline V lookup: CDR1 LGHNA, CDR2 YSLEER. The CDR3 runs to 16 residues. The CDR3 bases are TGCGCCAGCAGCCAAGGCTCTGAACATGCTGGTTCACCCCTCCACTTT. Encoded protein: CASSQGSEHAGSPLHF.

The genes are TRBV29-1 and TRBJ2-1; D uncertain. V lost 3 bases and J 1 base, leaving 1 base between the germline ends. The CDR3 contains 11 residues. Germline values: CDR1 SQVTM, CDR2 ANQGSEA. The CDR3: CSVDSYNEQFF. For the CDR3, the DNA is TGCAGCGTTGATTCCTACAATGAGCAGTTCTTC.

The rearrangement joins TRBV15 to TRBJ2-4; TRBD1 agrees at 8 bases. CDR1 and CDR2 (germline): LNHNV, YYDKDF (reference sequence). J lost 11 bases, V lost 1 base, and 7 bases had no gene match. The CDR3 length is 14 residues. CDR3 loop: CATSRVTGGFVQYF. CDR3 in DNA: TGTGCCACCAGCAGAGTCACAGGGGGGTTCGTTCAGTACTTC.

This chain links TRBV4-3 with TRBJ2-3, with TRBD2 matching over 9 bases. Germline V lookup: CDR1 LGHNA, CDR2 YSLEER. With V trimmed by 2 bases and J by 2 bases, 8 bases remained unmatched. CDR3 length: 17 residues. The CDR3 reads CASSQRLTSGNTDTQYF. CDR3 coding DNA: TGCGCCAGCAGCCAAAGGTTGACTAGCGGTAACACAGATACGCAGTATTTT.

A single count supports this clone. The chain links TRBV6-1 to TRBJ2-7; perhaps TRBD2 as D (6 bases). Germline values: CDR1 MNHNS, CDR2 SASEGT. V dropped 5 bases and J dropped 0 bases, with 14 bases sitting between them. This CDR3 is built from 15 residues. Here the CDR3 DNA reads TGTGCCAGCAGTCGGGACTGGATTAACTCCTACGAGCAGTACTTC. Translation: CASSRDWINSYEQYF.

The chain carries TRBV14 and TRBJ2-7, with a possible D match to TRBD1 (7 bases). The CDR3 length is 14 residues. Deletions cut 0 bases from V and 7 bases from J, with 13 bases between. Germline V gene lookup returns CDR1 SGHDN and CDR2 FVKESK. The CDR3 DNA reads as TGTGCCAGCAGCCAAGATACTAGCAGGGGGGAGCAGTACTTC. It specifies CASSQDTSRGEQYF.

CDR3 DNA: TGTGCCAGCAGCTTGGCGGCTCCCGTCTCCTACGAGCAGTACTTC. This translates into CASSLAAPVSYEQYF. V usage is TRBV5-5 and J usage is TRBJ2-7; D call uncertain. Trimming removed 0 bases from V and 0 bases from J, with 10 bases in between. The CDR3 runs to 15 residues. Per the germline V gene, CDR1 is SGHKS and CDR2 is YYEKEE (reference sequence).

A word on this clone: The sample has other DNA sequences that encode this CDR3 too. The J gene is TRBJ2-1, the V gene TRBV9; 11 nucleotides match TRBD2. Germline CDR1 reads SGDLS; CDR2 reads YYNGEE. V lost 4 bases to trimming and J lost 3 bases; unmatched junction nucleotides: 6. CDR3 size: 16 residues. The CDR3 DNA is TGTGCCAGCAGCCTACGGACTAGCGGGCTCTACAATGAGCAGTTCTTC. The encoded protein is CASSLRTSGLYNEQFF.

CDR3 region: CASSSLVGGAYEQYF. CDR3 in DNA: TGCGCCAGCAGCTCCCTTGTGGGGGGGGCCTACGAGCAGTACTTC. The J gene is TRBJ2-7, the V gene TRBV4-1; 7 bases map to TRBD2. Germline V gene lookup returns CDR1 MGHRA and CDR2 YSYEKL. V trimming: 5 bases; J trimming: 2 bases; junction bases outside the gene matches: 9. The CDR3 sequence is 15 residues long.

The genes are TRBV11-1 and TRBJ2-3; TRBD2 matches 7 bases. The length of the CDR3 is 15 residues. The ends lost 2 bases at V and 3 bases at J; junction bases unmatched: 5. Germline-derived CDR1 and CDR2 are SGHAT and FQDESV (reference sequence). The chain's CDR3 is CASSLSGGTTDTQYF. The CDR3 nucleotides are TGTGCCAGCAGCTTATCGGGAGGTACGACAGATACGCAGTATTTT.

This clone appeared a single time. For the CDR3, the DNA is TGTGCCAGCAGCTTAAGGGGTTCTGGAAACACCATATATTTT. It yields the protein CASSLRGSGNTIYF. The chain is built from TRBV13 and TRBJ1-3; tentatively, D is TRBD1 (5 bases). V was shortened by 2 bases and J by 1 base, with 6 bases between the two germline ends. Looked up from germline, CDR1 is PRHDT and CDR2 is FYEKMQ (reference sequence). CDR3 length: 14 residues.

As to this clone: Other DNA sequences in this sample translate to the same CDR3. The genes are TRBV9 and TRBJ2-5, with D unclear. V was clipped by 0 bases and J by 5 bases, with 8 bases between them. CDR1 and CDR2 (germline): SGDLS, YYNGEE. The length of the CDR3 is 13 residues. The CDR3 sequence is CASSVGDSETQYF. The CDR3 region has the DNA TGTGCCAGCAGCGTAGGAGATTCCGAGACCCAGTACTTC.

The chain combines TRBV19 with TRBJ2-2; D might be TRBD1 or TRBD2, each matching 5 bases. The CDR3 loop spans 14 amino acids. CDR1 and CDR2 from the germline V gene are LNHDA and SQIVND (reference sequence). V lost 7 bases, J lost 4 bases, and 13 bases lay in between. The CDR3 region has the DNA TGTGCCAGTAACACCGGGACCGTCACCGGGGAGCTGTTTTTT. Translation gives CASNTGTVTGELFF.

The gene calls are TRBV21-1 and TRBJ1-6; TRBD1 is the table's D call and was not checked against the DNA. TRBV21-1 is termed a pseudogene. This CDR3 is built from 12 residues. The CDR3 DNA reads as TGTGCCAGAGACAGGTTGGAGTCACCCCTCCACTTT. As protein: CARDRLESPLHF.

The rearrangement links TRBV7-8 to TRBJ1-1, with no clear D. Trimming removed 10 bases at V and 1 base at J, with 34 bases between. Germline CDR1 is SGHVS and CDR2 is FQNEAQ. This CDR3 comprises 20 residues. CDR3 in DNA: TGTGCCACCAACCCTATAAGTCCCCCGGACCCCGGGTGGAAGAACACTGAAGCTTTCTTT. Protein: CATNPISPPDPGWKNTEAFF.

The J gene is TRBJ2-7, the V gene TRBV7-3; 10 bases are a match to TRBD2. The CDR3 is 15 amino acids. The junction had 10 bases not matched to a gene; V was cut back by 5 bases and J by 6 bases. From germline, CDR1 is SGHTA and CDR2 FQGTGA. This CDR3 is CASSKTGTSEIEQYF. CDR3 nucleotide sequence: TGTGCCAGCAGCAAGACCGGGACTAGCGAGATCGAGCAGTACTTC.

The chain recombines TRBV5-1 with TRBJ1-6; the D gene is possibly TRBD1 (6 bases). Trimming cost V 4 bases and J 5 bases, with 13 bases left between them. CDR3 length: 15 amino acids. Germline CDR1 reads SGHRS; CDR2 reads YFSETQ. DNA for the CDR3: TGCGCCAGCAGCAGGACTACAGGGAATAATTCACCCCTCCACTTT. It is translated as CASSRTTGNNSPLHF.

The chain joins TRBV30 to TRBJ1-1, with D possibly being TRBD1 (5 bases). This CDR3 contains 13 residues. Germline V gene lookup returns CDR1 GTSNPN and CDR2 SVGIG (reference sequence). The germline V and J ends were trimmed by 3 bases and 0 bases, with 8 bases remaining between them. The CDR3 spells CAWRDSMNTEAFF. DNA of the CDR3: TGTGCCTGGAGAGACAGCATGAACACTGAAGCTTTCTTT.

V is TRBV2 and J is TRBJ2-1; TRBD2 agrees at 12 bases. The V and J ends lost 6 bases and 6 bases, in that order; junction bases with no gene match: 6. The CDR3 spans 15 residues. The germline CDR1 and CDR2 sequences are SNHLY and FYNNEI. The CDR3 loop reads CASRAGTSGFNEQFF. The DNA for the CDR3 is TGTGCCAGCAGAGCCGGGACTAGCGGGTTCAATGAGCAGTTCTTC.

The V gene is TRBV28, the J gene TRBJ2-1, with 12 bases lining up with TRBD2. Germline V gene sequence: CDR1 MDHEN, CDR2 SYDVKM. The CDR3 has 15 amino acids. V shed 1 base, J shed 6 bases, and the junction held 1 base outside the gene matches. The CDR3 reads CASSLSLAGGNEQFF. DNA for the CDR3: TGTGCCAGCAGTTTATCACTAGCGGGAGGCAATGAGCAGTTCTTC.

J is TRBJ1-4 and V is TRBV19; TRBD1 matches at 7 bases. Germline lookup yields CDR1 LNHDA and CDR2 SQIVND (reference sequence). The length of the CDR3 is 21 residues. The trim removed 6 bases at V and 8 bases at J, leaving 30 bases unmatched. CDR3 sequence: CASSLYPTGYGTVGYYEKLFF. For the CDR3, the DNA is TGTGCCAGTAGCCTATACCCTACGGGGTACGGGACAGTAGGTTATTACGAAAAACTGTTTTTT.

This clone was seen more than once but under ten times. The chain carries TRBV18 and TRBJ2-3; TRBD1 aligns across 8 bases. V dropped 8 bases and J dropped 3; count of bases not matched to a gene: 10. Per germline, CDR1 KGHSH and CDR2 LQKENI. The CDR3 is 15 residues long. CDR3 sequence: CASGPQGVSTDTQYF. CDR3 coding DNA: TGTGCCAGCGGACCACAGGGGGTCTCTACAGATACGCAGTATTTT. The complete variable domain, with remaining parts taken from reference TRBV18 and TRBJ2-3, reads NAGVMQNPRHLVRRRGQEARLRCSPMKGHSHVYWYRQLPEEGLKFMVYLQKENIIDESGMPKERFSAEFPKEGPSILRIQQVVRGDSAAYFCASGPQGVSTDTQYFGPGTRLTVL.